This T cell receptor beta chain was documented in a study of blood T cell repertoires in COVID-19. TCRdb keeps only in-frame clones here, not all; method: immunoSEQ multiplex PCR. Of 100,000 to 150,000 clones listed, about 80% were seen once; the top ten hold more than 35%. This CDR3 region has 16 residues. Trimming left V 1 base short and J 0 bases short, with 13 bases between. The V gene's germline CDR1 is MNHEY and CDR2 SMNVEV (reference sequence). This receptor was taken from a man aged 40-55 years with active or convalescent COVID-19. The sample comprised peripheral blood. This chain connects TRBV27 to TRBJ2-7, with D possibly being TRBD1 (6 bases). CDR3 DNA: TGTGCCAGCAGTTTATACTGGGGGCTAAGCTCCTACGAGCAGTACTTC. Residues: CASSLYWGLSSYEQYF.